Shown below are 17 T cell receptor beta chains from a single sample sequenced in a study of PD-1 blockade in classical Hodgkin lymphoma. Time point of the sample: cycle 4 day 1 (C4D1), after 6 weeks of nivolumab. Each and every patient relapsed after autologous stem cell transplantation, and patients got differing brentuximab vedotin exposure. Out of thawed PBMCs, magnetic negative selection purified CD4+ T cells. Assay: immunoSEQ multiplex PCR; the TCRdb copy retains only in-frame clones and omits some. The table lists around 15,000 clones, around 80% of them singletons. This specimen consisted of CD4+ T cells from blood, obtained before the fourth cycle of nivolumab. The receptors stem from a human donor with classical Hodgkin lymphoma.

This chain links TRBV4-1 with TRBJ2-7, with TRBD1 matching 8 bases. The CDR3 has 15 residues. Unmatched junction bases numbered 11, after V lost 4 bases and J lost 6 bases. The germline V gene encodes CDR1 MGHRA and CDR2 YSYEKL. The CDR3 loop reads CASSLHGQGLGEQYF. The DNA for the CDR3 is TGCGCCAGCAGCCTCCATGGACAGGGTTTGGGCGAGCAGTACTTC.

The V and J genes are TRBV4-2 and TRBJ2-3; TRBD2 aligns across 13 bases. The CDR3 spans 16 residues. Trimming took 1 base from V and 3 from J; bases not matched to a gene: 1. Germline CDR1 is LGHNA and CDR2 is YNFKEQ. Written as DNA, the CDR3 is TGTGCCAGCAGCCAAGGGACTAGCGGGAGTACAGATACGCAGTATTTT. Its protein product is CASSQGTSGSTDTQYF.

Comments on this clone: At one end, the junction sequence differs from germline, possibly due to a read error. The CDR3 DNA reads as TGTGCCAGCAGTGAGACACTAGCGGGACAGATCTTC. This codes for CASSETLAGQIF. The V and J genes are TRBV25-1 and TRBJ2-1; 10 bases are a match to TRBD2. Germline CDR1 and CDR2: MGHDK and SYGVNS. The CDR3 totals 12 residues.

The V gene is TRBV28, the J gene TRBJ2-7; D is unclear. The CDR3 runs 13 residues. The germline V gene has CDR1 MDHEN and CDR2 SYDVKM. V was cut by 5 bases and J by 0 bases, with 8 bases left in between. CDR3 loop: CASSTQVSYEQYF. DNA for the CDR3: TGTGCCAGCAGTACTCAGGTCTCCTACGAGCAGTACTTC.

The rearrangement joins TRBV28 to TRBJ1-3, with 8 bases aligning to TRBD1. V was pared by 6 bases and J by 3 bases, with 13 bases of the junction left unmatched. This CDR3 has 17 residues. Germline loops: CDR1 MDHEN, CDR2 SYDVKM. The CDR3 sequence is CASRTIGQGRIGNTIYF. Here the CDR3 DNA reads TGTGCCAGCAGAACCATAGGACAGGGCCGAATTGGAAACACCATATATTTT.

The gene calls are TRBV2 and TRBJ1-5, with 9 bases lining up with TRBD1. Unmatched junction bases numbered 2, after V lost 3 bases and J lost 5 bases. The CDR3 sequence is 14 residues long. Germline V gene data show CDR1 as SNHLY and CDR2 as FYNNEI. The CDR3 reads CASSDRTGDQPQHF. The CDR3 bases are TGTGCCAGCAGTGACCGGACAGGGGATCAGCCCCAGCATTTT.

The chain is built from TRBV28 and TRBJ2-2; D possibly matches TRBD1 or TRBD2 (5 bases each). Trimming shortened V by 5 bases and J by 2 bases, and 21 bases separated the two germline ends. Germline CDR1 is MDHEN and CDR2 is SYDVKM. CDR3 size: 18 residues. The CDR3 reads CASSGAPGARGNTGELFF. CDR3 coding DNA: TGTGCCAGCAGTGGGGCGCCGGGCGCTCGGGGAAACACCGGGGAGCTGTTTTTT. Filled out from reference TRBV28 and TRBJ2-2, the complete variable domain reads DVKVTQSSRYLVKRTGEKVFLECVQDMDHENMFWYRQDPGLGLRLIYFSYDVKMKEKGDIPEGYSVSREKKERFSLILESASTNQTSMYLCASSGAPGARGNTGELFFGEGSRLTVL.

The gene calls are TRBV6-1 and TRBJ2-7, with D possibly called TRBD1 or TRBD2 (5 bases each). CDR1 is MNHNS, CDR2 SASEGT, per germline. The ends were cut back, 2 bases at V and 0 bases at J, with 11 bases in the middle. CDR3 length equals 15 residues. The CDR3 protein is CASSEWGTSSYEQYF. Here the CDR3 DNA reads TGTGCCAGCAGTGAATGGGGGACCTCCTCCTACGAGCAGTACTTC.

This clone was seen once. The chain joins TRBV18 to TRBJ2-7; 12 nucleotides align to TRBD2. The CDR3 has 16 amino acids. Germline loops: CDR1 KGHSH, CDR2 LQKENI. The trim removed 4 bases at V and 0 bases at J, leaving 4 bases unmatched. The CDR3: CASSQLAGGFSYEQYF. CDR3 nucleotide sequence: TGTGCCAGCTCACAACTAGCGGGAGGCTTCTCCTACGAGCAGTACTTC.

This clone came up a few times. This sequence joins TRBV5-1 and TRBJ2-7; no clear D. The CDR3 is 13 residues long. Trimming stripped 2 bases from V and 2 bases from J, with 8 bases between. Germline assignment: CDR1 SGHRS and CDR2 YFSETQ. The CDR3 region is CASSFDFAYEQYF. The CDR3 DNA sequence: TGCGCCAGCAGCTTTGATTTTGCCTACGAGCAGTACTTC.

The chain uses TRBV19 and TRBJ2-5; the D gene is possibly TRBD2 (6 bases). V was pared by 2 bases and J by 4 bases, with 14 bases between. The CDR3 runs to 15 residues. Germline-derived CDR1 and CDR2 are LNHDA and SQIVND (reference sequence). The CDR3 reads CASSITGLALETQYF. The CDR3 region has the DNA TGTGCCAGTAGTATAACGGGGCTAGCGTTAGAGACCCAGTACTTC.

This clone was detected only once. The genes are TRBV12-5 and TRBJ2-7; D remains ambiguous. The CDR3 has 13 amino acids. V lost 0 bases and J lost 2, with 5 bases in between. The V gene's germline CDR1 is LGHNT and CDR2 FRNRAP. CDR3 bases: TGTGCTAGTGGTTTGGTACCAACCTACGAGCAGTACTTC. It encodes CASGLVPTYEQYF.

The V call is TRBV30, the J call TRBJ2-3, with TRBD2 identical over 7 bases. The CDR3 has 14 amino acids. The V gene's germline CDR1 is GTSNPN and CDR2 SVGIG (reference sequence). V trimming: 5 bases; J trimming: 4 bases; junction bases outside the gene matches: 9. The CDR3 loop reads CAWSREPSPDTQYF. CDR3 DNA: TGTGCCTGGTCGCGGGAGCCATCTCCAGATACGCAGTATTTT.

The chain's CDR3 is CASSRGTGELFF. CDR3 sequence (DNA): TGTGCCAGCAGCCGCGGGACCGGGGAGCTGTTTTTT. The rearrangement links TRBV5-8 to TRBJ2-2; D is possibly TRBD2 (5 bases). Deletions cut 4 bases from V and 5 bases from J, with 6 bases between. The CDR3 sequence is 12 residues long. Germline V gene data show CDR1 as SGHTS and CDR2 as YDEGEE.

This clone was seen a handful of times. This rearrangement joins TRBV19 to TRBJ1-1, with 7 positions matching TRBD1. With 2 bases clipped from V and 9 bases from J, the junction kept 6 bases outside the gene matches. Germline V CDR1 and CDR2: LNHDA, SQIVND (reference sequence). This CDR3 has 13 residues. CDR3: CASSIITGEKAFF. CDR3 DNA sequence: TGTGCCAGTAGTATAATAACAGGGGAAAAAGCTTTCTTT.

J is TRBJ2-2 and V is TRBV7-9; the D gene is possibly TRBD1 (6 bases). Germline V lookup: CDR1 SEHNR, CDR2 FQNEAQ (reference sequence). This CDR3 has 16 residues. Trimming removed 7 bases at V and 4 bases at J, with 19 bases between. Here the CDR3 DNA reads TGTGCCAGCACCGACCGTAGGACAGAACCCACCGGGGAGCTGTTTTTT. It translates to CASTDRRTEPTGELFF.

The chain combines TRBV6-1 with TRBJ2-7, with TRBD1 identical over 7 bases. The V and J ends lost 6 bases and 3 bases, in that order; junction bases with no gene match: 2. The length of the CDR3 is 12 residues. The germline V gene has CDR1 MNHNS and CDR2 SASEGT. The CDR3 coding sequence is TGTGCCAGCAGGGGGGACAGCTACGAGCAGTACTTC. The encoded protein is CASRGDSYEQYF.